These 6 T cell receptor beta chains originate from one sample sequenced in a study of cytomegalovirus exposure and HLA in healthy donors. This PCR relied on a set of 60 Vbeta primers and 13 Jbeta primers. The assay was immunoSEQ multiplex PCR, and TCRdb's table has in-frame clones only and misses some. The data contain roughly 150,000 clones, roughly 70% of them singletons. The specimen was PBMCs. All receptors derive from a man between 60 and 70 years old in good health and CMV-seronegative.

The sample holds a few counts of this clone. The J gene is TRBJ1-1, the V gene TRBV5-1; D uncertain. The CDR3 is made up of 13 amino acids. The germline V gene encodes CDR1 SGHRS and CDR2 YFSETQ. The germline V and J ends were trimmed by 1 base and 1 base, with 5 bases remaining between them. In nucleotides, the CDR3 is TGCGCCAGCAGCTTGAATAGGAACACTGAAGCTTTCTTT. Its protein product is CASSLNRNTEAFF.

V and J are TRBV6-5 and TRBJ2-5; D unresolved. Germline CDR1 reads MNHEY; CDR2 reads SVGAGI. Trimming pared 9 bases from V and 5 bases from J, leaving 13 bases between. This CDR3 is 12 amino acids long. CDR3 in DNA: TGTGCCAGTAGTCGGCCTAGGGAGACCCAGTACTTC. As protein: CASSRPRETQYF.

The chain combines TRBV10-3 with TRBJ1-1, with 9 bases matching TRBD1. The CDR3 has 15 residues. Trimming at V came to 1 base and at J to 4 bases, leaving 4 bases not matched to a gene. Germline V lookup: CDR1 ENHRY, CDR2 SYGVKD. The CDR3 is CAISEYGQGTTEAFF. As DNA, the CDR3 is TGTGCCATCAGTGAGTATGGACAGGGGACCACTGAAGCTTTCTTT.

There are a few counts of this clone. The chain combines TRBV10-2 with TRBJ2-7; TRBD2 matches at 7 bases. The germline V gene has CDR1 WSHSY and CDR2 SAAADI. Losses at the gene ends were 6 bases for V and 4 bases for J; bases not matched to a gene: 6. There are 13 residues in the CDR3. CDR3: CASRETSEYEQYF. The CDR3 DNA reads TGCGCCAGCAGAGAAACTAGCGAATACGAGCAGTACTTC.

The chain combines TRBV7-3 with TRBJ2-2; D is perhaps TRBD1 (6 bases). CDR1 is SGHTA and CDR2 is FQGTGA in the germline V gene. The CDR3 has 15 residues. V was trimmed by 5 bases and J by 1 base, leaving 11 bases between them. CDR3: CASSPGHWNTGELFF. CDR3 bases: TGTGCCAGCAGCCCGGGACACTGGAACACCGGGGAGCTGTTTTTT. Full variable domain (rest looked up from reference TRBV7-3 and TRBJ2-2): GAGVSQTPSNKVTEKGKYVELRCDPISGHTALYWYRQSLGQGPEFLIYFQGTGAADDSGLPNDRFFAVRPEGSVSTLKIQRTERGDSAVYLCASSPGHWNTGELFFGEGSRLTVL.

This chain links TRBV4-3 with TRBJ2-5; 7 bases agree with TRBD2. The CDR3 is made up of 16 amino acids. Unmatched junction bases numbered 13, after V lost 4 bases and J lost 5 bases. Looked up from germline, CDR1 is LGHNA and CDR2 is YSLEER. The CDR3 here is CASSPTYAGVGETQYF. The CDR3 region has the DNA TGCGCCAGCAGCCCCACTTACGCGGGAGTGGGGGAGACCCAGTACTTC.